This T cell receptor (beta chain) was captured by sequencing in a study of blood T cell repertoires in COVID-19. This CDR3 has 14 amino acids. Germline values: CDR1 MDHEN, CDR2 SYDVKM. Deletions cut 4 bases from V and 4 bases from J, with 13 bases between. Here immunoSEQ multiplex PCR was the method, and the copy in TCRdb shows in-frame clones only, minus some. The sample records about 260,000 clones, about 89% being singletons. The chain carries TRBV28 and TRBJ1-2; TRBD1 is a possible D gene (5 bases). This receptor was taken from a woman aged 45-60 years with acute or convalescent COVID-19. Sequenced input: peripheral blood. CDR3 in DNA: TGTGCCAGCAGTTATGGGGCAGCGGGCTATGGCTACACCTTC. Translated, it gives CASSYGAAGYGYTF.